A single sample is the source of the 30 T cell receptor beta chains below, sequenced in a study of cytomegalovirus exposure and HLA in healthy donors. The primer mix had 60 Vbeta and 13 Jbeta primers. TCRdb keeps only in-frame clones here, not all; method: immunoSEQ multiplex PCR. The sample shows 65,000 to 90,000 clones, roughly 82% of them seen only once. Sample: PBMCs. The receptors originated from a man aged 18 to 30 in good health and CMV-seronegative.

The chain is built from TRBV10-3 and TRBJ1-1; D ambiguous. Germline loops: CDR1 ENHRY, CDR2 SYGVKD. The CDR3 spans 16 residues. Trimming pared 6 bases from V and 0 bases from J, leaving 17 bases between. Written as DNA, the CDR3 is TGTGCCATCAGCCAAACCGGCGGTTTAATGAACACTGAAGCTTTCTTT. This encodes CAISQTGGLMNTEAFF.

The rearrangement joins TRBV6-4 to TRBJ2-1, with TRBD2 matching 9 bases. CDR3 length: 14 amino acids. Germline CDR1 is MRHNA and CDR2 is SNTAGT. The J segment lost 8 bases and the V segment lost 4 bases, leaving 6 bases of the junction unmatched. The CDR3: CASSGTSVRDEQFF. The CDR3 region has the DNA TGTGCCAGCAGTGGGACTAGCGTAAGGGATGAGCAGTTCTTC.

The chain uses TRBV19 and TRBJ1-1, with TRBD1 identical over 9 bases. Germline V lookup: CDR1 LNHDA, CDR2 SQIVND (reference sequence). The CDR3 is made up of 15 amino acids. J was trimmed by 3 bases and V by 3 bases; bases with no gene match: 5. The CDR3 nucleotides are TGTGCCAGTAGTATTAACAGGGGGCCTGACACTGAAGCTTTCTTT. The encoded protein is CASSINRGPDTEAFF.

V gene TRBV7-9 combines with J gene TRBJ2-7; D perhaps matches TRBD2 (5 bases). Germline assignment: CDR1 SEHNR and CDR2 FQNEAQ (reference sequence). With 3 bases removed from V and 6 bases from J, the gap between germline ends came to 21 bases. This CDR3 is built from 16 residues. The CDR3 nucleotides are TGTGCCAGCAGCTTGGTTGGTTTGGGGAGTGTAATCGAGCAGTACTTC. This sequence encodes CASSLVGLGSVIEQYF.

V is TRBV4-3 and J is TRBJ2-2; TRBD2 aligns across 15 bases. This CDR3 spans 16 amino acids. V trimming: 3 bases; J trimming: 7 bases; junction bases outside the gene matches: 3. Germline values: CDR1 LGHNA, CDR2 YSLEER. The CDR3 bases are TGCGCCAGCAGCCAGGGACTAGCGGGAGGAATCGGGGAGCTGTTTTTT. It is translated as CASSQGLAGGIGELFF.

The chain has TRBV5-1 and TRBJ2-5; 8 positions match TRBD1. The last part of the DNA fits TRBJ2-7 better; the J call may be wrong. The CDR3 is 16 amino acids. Germline-derived CDR1 and CDR2 are SGHRS and YFSETQ. The DNA for the CDR3 is TGCGCCAGTCAACTCGGACAGGGTTTCCTCTCCTACGAGCAGTACTTC. Its translation: CASQLGQGFLSYEQYF.

With respect to this clone: Other DNA sequences in the same sample also yield this CDR3. The chain has TRBV6-1 and TRBJ2-7; D is undetermined. This CDR3 is built from 11 residues. In germline, CDR1 is MNHNS, CDR2 SASEGT. Trimming took off 4 bases at V and 3 bases at J, with 4 bases between the two ends. The CDR3 region is CASSALYEQYF. The CDR3, as DNA: TGTGCCAGCAGTGCTCTCTACGAGCAGTACTTC.

This chain uses TRBV27 with TRBJ2-7; tentatively, D is TRBD1 (6 bases). V was pared by 0 bases and J by 2 bases, with 11 bases between. Looked up from germline, CDR1 is MNHEY and CDR2 is SMNVEV (reference sequence). The CDR3 extends over 15 amino acids. CDR3 residues: CASSLSGGVAYEQYF. DNA for the CDR3: TGTGCCAGCAGTTTATCAGGGGGTGTAGCCTACGAGCAGTACTTC.

The sample holds one count of this clone. The rearrangement joins TRBV21-1 to TRBJ1-2; the listed D gene, TRBD1, was not tested against the DNA. TRBV21-1 is a pseudogene segment. The CDR3 runs to 18 residues. The CDR3: CASSRADTGGTFNYGYTF. The CDR3 region has the DNA TGTGCCAGCAGCCGAGCGGATACAGGGGGCACCTTTAACTATGGCTACACCTTC.

The chain combines TRBV18 with TRBJ2-7; 8 bases are shared with TRBD2. The V gene's germline CDR1 is KGHSH and CDR2 LQKENI. The CDR3 spans 15 residues. J lost 6 bases, V lost 2 bases, and 9 bases had no gene match. The CDR3 bases are TGTGCCAGCTCACCATCGGTCGGGGGGGCCGGCGAGCAGTACTTC. It encodes CASSPSVGGAGEQYF.

This clone was recorded only once. The genes are TRBV28 and TRBJ2-1; D is perhaps TRBD2 (7 bases). In germline, CDR1 is MDHEN, CDR2 SYDVKM. V dropped 0 bases and J dropped 4 bases, with 13 bases sitting between them. The CDR3 spans 16 residues. In DNA, the CDR3 is TGTGCCAGCAGTTTATGGGGCGGGGGCGGTTACAATGAGCAGTTCTTC. Its protein product is CASSLWGGGGYNEQFF.

The rearrangement links TRBV5-4 to TRBJ1-2, with TRBD1 identical over 11 bases. The CDR3 has 17 residues. The ends lost 3 bases at V and 2 bases at J; junction bases unmatched: 9. CDR1 and CDR2 from the germline V gene are SGHNT and YYREEE (reference sequence). The CDR3 bases are TGTGCCAGCAGCTCAGGTGGCGGGACAGGGGGAAACTATGGCTACACCTTC. Translation: CASSSGGGTGGNYGYTF.

The rearrangement joins TRBV4-3 to TRBJ2-1; 8 bases map to TRBD2. Germline V gene data show CDR1 as LGHNA and CDR2 as YSLEER. V shed 1 base and J 6 bases; nucleotides not matched to a gene: 5. The length of the CDR3 is 15 residues. CDR3 sequence reads: CASSQVGGLGNEQFF. The CDR3 nucleotides are TGCGCCAGCAGCCAAGTTGGGGGACTAGGCAATGAGCAGTTCTTC.

The rearrangement joins TRBV19 to TRBJ1-1; D unclear. The CDR3 runs 15 residues. Trimming took 2 bases from V and 1 from J, leaving 11 bases between them. CDR1 and CDR2 (germline): LNHDA, SQIVND (reference sequence). CDR3 in amino acids: CASSITVKKNTEAFF. As DNA, the CDR3 is TGTGCCAGTAGTATAACAGTTAAAAAGAACACTGAAGCTTTCTTT.

The genes are TRBV7-9 and TRBJ1-1, with 7 bases identical to TRBD1. V was pared by 5 bases and J by 4 bases, with 4 bases of the junction left unmatched. This CDR3 has 13 amino acids. In germline, CDR1 is SEHNR, CDR2 FQNEAQ (reference sequence). CDR3 loop: CASSDRDPTEAFF. As DNA, the CDR3 is TGTGCCAGCAGCGACAGGGATCCCACTGAAGCTTTCTTT.

The chain couples TRBV5-4 to TRBJ2-1; 11 bases map to TRBD2. This CDR3 comprises 19 residues. The J segment lost 3 bases and the V segment lost 1 base, leaving 12 bases of the junction unmatched. Germline V lookup: CDR1 SGHNT, CDR2 YYREEE (reference sequence). CDR3 loop: CASSLRRLAGGRGYNEQFF. The CDR3 DNA is TGTGCCAGCAGCTTGAGAAGGCTAGCGGGAGGAAGGGGCTACAATGAGCAGTTCTTC.

The chain recombines TRBV9 with TRBJ2-1; D may be TRBD1 (7 bases). The V end was cut by 0 bases, the J end by 6 bases, with 25 bases between. Germline V gives CDR1 SGDLS, CDR2 YYNGEE. This CDR3 comprises 19 residues. The CDR3: CASSVGGVWGDSSVNEQFF. The CDR3 DNA reads TGTGCCAGCAGCGTAGGAGGGGTCTGGGGGGACAGTTCGGTCAATGAGCAGTTCTTC. Full variable domain (outside the CDR3, taken from reference TRBV9 and TRBJ2-1): DSGVTQTPKHLITATGQRVTLRCSPRSGDLSVYWYQQSLDQGLQFLIQYYNGEERAKGNILERFSAQQFPDLHSELNLSSLELGDSALYFCASSVGGVWGDSSVNEQFFGPGTRLTVL.

The table lists this clone with a count of one. The chain couples TRBV5-1 to TRBJ2-3; D is perhaps TRBD2 (6 bases). Trimming shortened V by 5 bases and J by 0 bases, and 10 bases separated the two germline ends. This CDR3 has 14 residues. CDR1 SGHRS and CDR2 YFSETQ come from the germline V gene. The CDR3, as DNA: TGCGCCAGCAGTCTAGGAGGGAGCACAGATACGCAGTATTTT. Its translation is CASSLGGSTDTQYF. The variable domain in full, completed from reference TRBV5-1 and TRBJ2-3, reads KAGVTQTPRYLIKTRGQQVTLSCSPISGHRSVSWYQQTPGQGLQFLFEYFSETQRNKGNFPGRFSGRQFSNSRSEMNVSTLELGDSALYLCASSLGGSTDTQYFGPGTRLTVL.

The chain uses TRBV9 and TRBJ1-1; 7 bases match TRBD1. Germline lookup yields CDR1 SGDLS and CDR2 YYNGEE. The CDR3 runs 16 residues. The V gene end was trimmed by 4 bases and the J gene end by 3 bases; junction bases not matched to a gene: 12. The CDR3 here is CASSTRKQGTDTEAFF. In DNA, the CDR3 is TGTGCCAGCAGCACGAGAAAACAAGGGACAGACACTGAAGCTTTCTTT.

This chain uses TRBV5-1 with TRBJ2-2; D unclear. Between the trimmed V and J ends, which lost 2 bases and 2 bases, there was a span of 13 bases. The CDR3 runs 16 residues. Germline lookup yields CDR1 SGHRS and CDR2 YFSETQ. The DNA of the CDR3 is TGCGCCAGCAGCTTTTATCAGGCCGCTAACACCGGGGAGCTGTTTTTT. Its protein product is CASSFYQAANTGELFF.

The chain uses TRBV5-1 and TRBJ1-4, with D perhaps matching TRBD1 (6 bases). The length of the CDR3 is 14 residues. Per the germline V gene, CDR1 is SGHRS and CDR2 is YFSETQ. V was cut by 5 bases and J by 4 bases, with 12 bases left in between. For the CDR3, the DNA is TGCGCCAGCAGAATGGACAGCAATAATGAAAAACTGTTTTTT. Amino acid sequence: CASRMDSNNEKLFF.

The chain links TRBV5-1 to TRBJ2-7; TRBD1 agrees at 7 bases. V lost 0 bases to trimming and J lost 0 bases; unmatched junction nucleotides: 6. Per germline, CDR1 SGHRS and CDR2 YFSETQ. CDR3 length: 16 residues. The CDR3 spells CASSLVPTGSSYEQYF. CDR3 sequence (DNA): TGCGCCAGCAGCTTGGTTCCGACAGGGAGCTCCTACGAGCAGTACTTC.

The J gene is TRBJ2-1, the V gene TRBV10-1; a possible D gene is TRBD2 (5 bases). This CDR3 contains 13 residues. Looked up from germline, CDR1 is WNHNN and CDR2 is SYGVQD (reference sequence). V lost 1 base and J 13 bases, leaving 14 bases between the germline ends. CDR3 sequence (DNA): TGCGCCAGCAGTGAGTACCCGACTAAAACCCAGTTCTTC. Encoded protein: CASSEYPTKTQFF.

V and J are TRBV2 and TRBJ2-1; weak D call: TRBD2 (5 bases). The CDR3 spans 15 residues. Germline V CDR1 and CDR2: SNHLY, FYNNEI. Trimming removed 3 bases from V and 0 bases from J, with 9 bases in between. This CDR3 reads CASSDGESSYNEQFF. The CDR3 nucleotides read TGTGCCAGCAGTGACGGGGAAAGCTCCTACAATGAGCAGTTCTTC.

This chain connects TRBV5-6 to TRBJ1-5; tentatively, D is TRBD1 (6 bases). The CDR3 totals 14 residues. The germline gives CDR1 SGHDT, CDR2 YYEEEE. V was pared by 2 bases and J by 2 bases, with 8 bases between. CDR3 DNA sequence: TGTGCCAGCAGCTTCAGGGGTGGCAATCAGCCCCAGCATTTT. Its protein is CASSFRGGNQPQHF.

This clone was detected only a few times. V gene TRBV30 combines with J gene TRBJ1-1; 8 bases align to TRBD1. CDR1 is GTSNPN and CDR2 is SVGIG in the germline V gene (reference sequence). The trim removed 3 bases at V and 3 bases at J, leaving 3 bases unmatched. CDR3 length: 13 amino acids. The CDR3 coding sequence is TGTGCCTGGAGGACAGGGGCAGACACTGAAGCTTTCTTT. It encodes CAWRTGADTEAFF.

The chain has TRBV6-6 and TRBJ2-7; TRBD1 aligns across 9 bases. Germline V gene data show CDR1 as MNHNY and CDR2 as SVGAGI (reference sequence). J lost 3 bases, V lost 0 bases, and 3 bases had no gene match. CDR3 length: 15 residues. Written as DNA, the CDR3 is TGTGCCAGCAGTTACTCGATGGGACAGGGCTACGAGCAGTACTTC. This gives the protein CASSYSMGQGYEQYF.

This chain uses TRBV25-1 with TRBJ2-5, with 7 positions matching TRBD1. The junction had 14 bases not matched to a gene; V was cut back by 2 bases and J by 5 bases. This CDR3 comprises 17 residues. Looked up from germline, CDR1 is MGHDK and CDR2 is SYGVNS. This chain's CDR3 is CASSEEGRGLMRETQYF. The DNA for the CDR3 is TGTGCCAGCAGTGAAGAGGGAAGGGGGCTAATGAGGGAGACCCAGTACTTC. The full variable domain, rest sourced from reference TRBV25-1 and TRBJ2-5, is EADIYQTPRYLVIGTGKKITLECSQTMGHDKMYWYQQDPGMELHLIHYSYGVNSTEKGDLSSESTVSRIRTEHFPLTLESARPSHTSQYLCASSEEGRGLMRETQYFGPGTRLLVL.

The rearrangement joins TRBV4-1 to TRBJ1-4; 7 bases are a match to TRBD1. V trimming: 1 base; J trimming: 0 bases; junction bases outside the gene matches: 11. The length of the CDR3 is 19 residues. Germline assignment: CDR1 MGHRA and CDR2 YSYEKL. CDR3 coding DNA: TGCGCCAGCAGCCAAGTGGCCGCTCGGGACAGCGCAACTAATGAAAAACTGTTTTTT. It is translated as CASSQVAARDSATNEKLFF.

The chain uses TRBV5-1 and TRBJ2-1, with 8 bases matching TRBD2. The CDR3 contains 15 residues. Germline CDR1 is SGHRS and CDR2 is YFSETQ. V lost 4 bases and J lost 7; bases outside the gene matches: 10. CDR3 residues: CASSRWAGGLNEQFF. CDR3 DNA sequence: TGCGCCAGCAGCCGGTGGGCGGGGGGCCTTAATGAGCAGTTCTTC.